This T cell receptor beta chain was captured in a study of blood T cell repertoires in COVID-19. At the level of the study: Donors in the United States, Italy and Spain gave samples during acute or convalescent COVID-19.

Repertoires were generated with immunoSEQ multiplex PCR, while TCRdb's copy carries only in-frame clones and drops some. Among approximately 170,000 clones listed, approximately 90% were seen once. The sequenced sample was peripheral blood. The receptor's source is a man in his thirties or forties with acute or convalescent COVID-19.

The DNA of the CDR3 is TGTGCCAGCAGCTTCCTTAGCGGCAATGAGCAGTTCTTC. Encoded protein: CASSFLSGNEQFF. This sequence joins TRBV11-3 and TRBJ2-1, with a tentative D call TRBD2 (6 bases). Trimming took 3 bases from V and 6 from J, leaving 9 bases between them. Germline CDR1 reads SGHNT; CDR2 reads YENEEA. The CDR3 extends over 13 amino acids.